This T cell receptor (beta chain) was recovered during a study of OX40 agonist ivuxolimab in advanced cancers. The CDR3 totals 15 residues. With 3 bases removed from V and 3 bases from J, the gap between germline ends came to 12 bases. From germline, CDR1 is KGHSH and CDR2 LQKENI. The method was immunoSEQ multiplex PCR; TCRdb's version includes in-frame clones alone and lacks a portion of them. This table has under 80,000 clones, over 75% appearing once. Source: CD4+ or CD8+ T cells sorted from blood, taken in a trial of the OX40 agonist ivuxolimab. The chain is built from TRBV18 and TRBJ2-1; perhaps TRBD1 as D (5 bases). The clonotype originates from an adult with an advanced solid tumor such as melanoma, head and neck, liver or kidney cancer. The CDR3 spells CASSPPGRDYNEQFF. In nucleotides, the CDR3 is TGTGCCAGCTCACCCCCGGGCAGGGACTACAATGAGCAGTTCTTC.